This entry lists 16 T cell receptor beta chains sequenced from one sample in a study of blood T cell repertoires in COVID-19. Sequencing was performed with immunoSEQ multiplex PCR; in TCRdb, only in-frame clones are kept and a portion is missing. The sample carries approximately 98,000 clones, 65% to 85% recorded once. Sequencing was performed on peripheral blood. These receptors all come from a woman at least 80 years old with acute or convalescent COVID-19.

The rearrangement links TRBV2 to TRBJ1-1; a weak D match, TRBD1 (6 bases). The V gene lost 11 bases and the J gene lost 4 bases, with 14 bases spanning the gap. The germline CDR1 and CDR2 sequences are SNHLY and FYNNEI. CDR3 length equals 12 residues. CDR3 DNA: TGTGCCGCCGAGGGGGATCGCACTGAAGCTTTCTTT. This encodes CAAEGDRTEAFF.

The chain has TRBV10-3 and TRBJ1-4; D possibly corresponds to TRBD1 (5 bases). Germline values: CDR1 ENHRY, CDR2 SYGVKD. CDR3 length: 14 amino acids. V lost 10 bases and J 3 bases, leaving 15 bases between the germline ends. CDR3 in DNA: TGTGCCACCCAGGGAAGTGGGTCTAATGAAAAACTGTTTTTT. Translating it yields CATQGSGSNEKLFF.

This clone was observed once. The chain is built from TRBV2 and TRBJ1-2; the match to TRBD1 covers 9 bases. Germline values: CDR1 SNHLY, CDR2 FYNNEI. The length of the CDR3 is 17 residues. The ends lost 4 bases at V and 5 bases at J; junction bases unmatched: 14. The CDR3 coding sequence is TGTGCCAGCAGTGGCCCCCCGGGACAGGGAACAGTGTATGGCTACACCTTC. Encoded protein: CASSGPPGQGTVYGYTF.

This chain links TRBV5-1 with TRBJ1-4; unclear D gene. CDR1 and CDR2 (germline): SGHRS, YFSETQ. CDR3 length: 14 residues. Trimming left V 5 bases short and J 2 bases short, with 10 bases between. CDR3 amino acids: CASRRGSTNEKLFF. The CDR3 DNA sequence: TGCGCCAGCAGGCGGGGTTCCACTAATGAAAAACTGTTTTTT.

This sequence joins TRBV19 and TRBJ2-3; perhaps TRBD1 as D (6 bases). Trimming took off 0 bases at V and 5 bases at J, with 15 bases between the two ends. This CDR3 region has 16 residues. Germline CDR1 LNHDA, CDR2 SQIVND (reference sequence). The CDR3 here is CASSIDQKGTIDTQYF. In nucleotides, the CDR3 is TGTGCCAGTAGTATAGATCAGAAGGGGACAATAGATACGCAGTATTTT.

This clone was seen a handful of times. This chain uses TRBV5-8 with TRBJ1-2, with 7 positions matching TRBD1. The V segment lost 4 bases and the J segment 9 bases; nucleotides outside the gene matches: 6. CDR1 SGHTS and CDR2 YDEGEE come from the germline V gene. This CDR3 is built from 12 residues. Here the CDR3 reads CASSTGTVRYTF. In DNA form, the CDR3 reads TGTGCCAGCAGCACCGGGACAGTTCGCTACACCTTC.

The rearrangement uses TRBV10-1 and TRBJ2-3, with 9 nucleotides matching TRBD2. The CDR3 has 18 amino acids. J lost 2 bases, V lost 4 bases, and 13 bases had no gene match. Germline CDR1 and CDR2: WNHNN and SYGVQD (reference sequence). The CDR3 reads CASSARTGLAGFTDTQYF. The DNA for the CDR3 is TGCGCCAGCAGTGCACGCACCGGGCTAGCGGGGTTCACAGATACGCAGTATTTT.

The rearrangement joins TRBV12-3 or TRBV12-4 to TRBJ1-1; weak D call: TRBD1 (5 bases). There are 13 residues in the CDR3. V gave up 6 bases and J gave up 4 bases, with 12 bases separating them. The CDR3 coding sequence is TGTGCCAGCAGGGACCAGGGAAGCACTGAAGCTTTCTTT. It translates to CASRDQGSTEAFF.

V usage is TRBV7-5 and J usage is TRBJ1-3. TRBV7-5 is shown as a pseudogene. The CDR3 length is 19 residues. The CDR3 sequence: CVRSFSISRGQSSGNTIYF. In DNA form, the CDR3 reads TGTGTCAGAAGCTTTTCTATTTCCCGAGGGCAGAGCTCTGGAAACACCATATATTTT.

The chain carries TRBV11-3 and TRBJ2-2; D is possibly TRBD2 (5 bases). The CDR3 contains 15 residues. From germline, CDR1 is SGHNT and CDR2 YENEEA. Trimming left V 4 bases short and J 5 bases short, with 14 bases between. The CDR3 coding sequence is TGTGCCAGCAGCTCTGGACTGATGGAAACCGGGGAGCTGTTTTTT. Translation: CASSSGLMETGELFF.

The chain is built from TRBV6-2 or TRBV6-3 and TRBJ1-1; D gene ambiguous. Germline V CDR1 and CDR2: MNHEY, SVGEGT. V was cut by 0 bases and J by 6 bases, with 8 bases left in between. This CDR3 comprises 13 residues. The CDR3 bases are TGTGCCAGCAGTTACTCGGCAGGTCCTGAAGCTTTCTTT. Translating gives CASSYSAGPEAFF.

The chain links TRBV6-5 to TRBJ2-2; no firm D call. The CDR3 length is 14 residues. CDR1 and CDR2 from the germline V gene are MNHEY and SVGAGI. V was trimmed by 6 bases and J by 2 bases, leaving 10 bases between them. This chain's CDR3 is CASSGSFNTGELFF. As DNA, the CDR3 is TGTGCCAGCAGCGGTAGCTTCAACACCGGGGAGCTGTTTTTT.

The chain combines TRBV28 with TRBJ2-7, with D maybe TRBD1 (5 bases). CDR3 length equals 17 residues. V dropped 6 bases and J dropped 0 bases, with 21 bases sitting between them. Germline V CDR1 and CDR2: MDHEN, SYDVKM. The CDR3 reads CASRTNTETVHSYEQYF. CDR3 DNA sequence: TGTGCCAGCAGGACCAATACGGAGACAGTCCACTCCTACGAGCAGTACTTC.

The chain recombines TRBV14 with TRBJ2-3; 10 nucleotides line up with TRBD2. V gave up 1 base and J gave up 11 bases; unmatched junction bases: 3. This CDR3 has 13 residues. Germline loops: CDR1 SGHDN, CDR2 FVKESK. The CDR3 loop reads CASSQAGTSVQYF. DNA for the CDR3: TGTGCCAGCAGCCAAGCCGGGACTAGCGTGCAGTATTTT.

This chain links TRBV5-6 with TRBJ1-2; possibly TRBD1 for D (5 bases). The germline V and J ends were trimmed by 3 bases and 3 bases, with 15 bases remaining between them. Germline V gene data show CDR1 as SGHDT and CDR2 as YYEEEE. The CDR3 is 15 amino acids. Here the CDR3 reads CASSSGYRGYYGYTF. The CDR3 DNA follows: TGTGCCAGCAGCTCAGGGTACCGCGGCTACTATGGCTACACCTTC.

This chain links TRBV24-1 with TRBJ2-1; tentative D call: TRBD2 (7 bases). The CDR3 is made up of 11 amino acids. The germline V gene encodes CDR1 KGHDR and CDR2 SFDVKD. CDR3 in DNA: TGTACGGGGGGCCCCCCGCATGAGCAGTTCTTC. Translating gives CTGGPPHEQFF.